The 27 T cell receptor beta chains below all came from one sample that was sequenced in a study of T cell responses to AZD1222 COVID-19 vaccine. Some clones are missing from TCRdb's copy, which holds only in-frame ones; the method was immunoSEQ multiplex PCR. The sample gives 65,000 to 75,000 clones, around 80% of which show up once; approximately 47% is in the top ten. This specimen consisted of peripheral blood, obtained 28 days after the second AZD1222 dose. These receptors came from an adult who received the AZD1222 COVID-19 vaccine.

This clone was detected only a few times. This chain uses TRBV28 with TRBJ2-7; D perhaps matches TRBD1 (6 bases). This CDR3 comprises 15 residues. Germline loops: CDR1 MDHEN, CDR2 SYDVKM. V lost 7 bases and J lost 2, with 18 bases in between. CDR3 protein: CASKEGLGHPYEQYF. The CDR3 DNA reads as TGTGCCAGCAAGGAAGGTTTGGGACATCCCTACGAGCAGTACTTC.

This chain connects TRBV19 to TRBJ2-6; D gene unclear. From germline, CDR1 is LNHDA and CDR2 SQIVND (reference sequence). CDR3 length: 16 residues. With 9 bases removed from V and 0 bases from J, the gap between germline ends came to 15 bases. CDR3 in DNA: TGTGCCAGCGGACCGGACCGCCTCTCTGGGGCCAACGTCCTGACTTTC. As protein: CASGPDRLSGANVLTF.

The chain combines TRBV4-2 with TRBJ2-3; tentatively, D is TRBD2 (9 bases). The germline V gene has CDR1 LGHNA and CDR2 YNFKEQ. This CDR3 spans 18 amino acids. V was cut by 3 bases and J by 0 bases, with 19 bases left in between. The chain's CDR3 is CASSHYQGAGGSTDTQYF. In DNA form, the CDR3 reads TGTGCCAGCAGCCACTACCAGGGGGCGGGGGGGAGCACAGATACGCAGTATTTT.

The chain employs TRBV29-1 and TRBJ2-7; weak D call: TRBD1 (5 bases). V was clipped by 6 bases and J by 7 bases, with 19 bases between them. The CDR3 contains 13 residues. Germline V gene sequence: CDR1 SQVTM, CDR2 ANQGSEA. CDR3: CSVKTEDLGEQYF. The CDR3 region has the DNA TGCAGCGTAAAGACAGAGGATCTGGGGGAGCAGTACTTC.

The V call is TRBV5-6, the J call TRBJ2-3, with TRBD2 identical over 7 bases. Per the germline V gene, CDR1 is SGHDT and CDR2 is YYEEEE. CDR3 length: 15 amino acids. The ends lost 4 bases at V and 2 bases at J; junction bases unmatched: 7. Here the CDR3 reads CASSPPRGDTDTQYF. CDR3 nucleotide sequence: TGTGCCAGCAGCCCCCCACGGGGGGACACAGATACGCAGTATTTT.

Here the CDR3 DNA reads TGTGCCAGCAGTTTAGTAGCGGGGGGCCTCAGCTCCTACAATGAGCAGTTCTTC. Encoded protein: CASSLVAGGLSSYNEQFF. This chain links TRBV28 with TRBJ2-1; 10 nucleotides align to TRBD2. J lost 0 bases, V lost 2 bases, and 7 bases had no gene match. CDR3 length equals 18 residues. Looked up from germline, CDR1 is MDHEN and CDR2 is SYDVKM.

This chain connects TRBV3-1 (or the pseudogene TRBV3-2) to TRBJ2-2; 9 bases map to TRBD1. Trimming cost V 6 bases and J 4 bases; bases outside gene matches: 9. CDR3 length equals 16 residues. Germline V gene data show CDR1 as LGHDT and CDR2 as YNNKEL (reference sequence). The DNA for the CDR3 is TGTGCCAGCAGTCAAACAGGGGGCCCTCGCACCGGGGAGCTGTTTTTT. Protein: CASSQTGGPRTGELFF.

This rearrangement joins TRBV28 to TRBJ1-2; 8 bases are shared with TRBD1. Germline V gives CDR1 MDHEN, CDR2 SYDVKM. Germline trimming cut 1 base from V and 5 bases from J; bases unmatched to any gene: 6. The CDR3 runs to 15 residues. The CDR3 sequence is CASSLYGTGEYGYTF. CDR3 nucleotides: TGTGCCAGCAGTTTATATGGGACAGGAGAATATGGCTACACCTTC.

The chain recombines TRBV29-1 with TRBJ1-1; the match to TRBD1 covers 8 bases. Germline CDR1 reads SQVTM; CDR2 reads ANQGSEA. The V segment lost 7 bases and the J segment 3 bases; nucleotides outside the gene matches: 7. The CDR3 is made up of 13 amino acids. The CDR3, as DNA: TGCAGCGCCGGACAGGGAGAGGACACTGAAGCTTTCTTT. Its protein is CSAGQGEDTEAFF.

V is TRBV29-1 and J is TRBJ1-2, with D hard to call. Germline CDR1 is SQVTM and CDR2 is ANQGSEA. Trimming shortened V by 2 bases and J by 0 bases, and 13 bases separated the two germline ends. The CDR3 sequence is 15 residues long. As DNA, the CDR3 is TGCAGCGTTGAACAAGTGTGGACTTCTAACTATGGCTACACCTTC. Amino acid sequence: CSVEQVWTSNYGYTF.

V usage is TRBV29-1 and J usage is TRBJ1-1; D unresolved. Per the germline V gene, CDR1 is SQVTM and CDR2 is ANQGSEA. The CDR3 runs to 12 residues. Trimming shortened V by 3 bases and J by 7 bases, and 12 bases separated the two germline ends. The CDR3 bases are TGCAGCGTTGAGGTGCTGGGTGGTGAAGCTTTCTTT. Its translation is CSVEVLGGEAFF.

The chain recombines TRBV5-4 with TRBJ1-2; weak D call: TRBD1 (6 bases). This CDR3 has 14 residues. CDR1 and CDR2 (germline): SGHNT, YYREEE (reference sequence). V was shortened by 2 bases and J by 3 bases, with 11 bases between the two germline ends. Here the CDR3 reads CASSLEDRDYGYTF. The CDR3 DNA reads TGTGCCAGCAGCTTAGAGGACAGAGACTATGGCTACACCTTC.

This clone showed up just once. The chain joins TRBV2 to TRBJ2-2; D is unclear. The V end was cut by 5 bases, the J end by 8 bases, with 9 bases between. CDR1 SNHLY and CDR2 FYNNEI come from the germline V gene. The CDR3 length is 12 residues. In nucleotides, the CDR3 is TGTGCCAGCAGTTTCTCCGCAGGGGAGCTGTTTTTT. It encodes CASSFSAGELFF. Based on the CDR3 plus reference TRBV2 and TRBJ2-2, the full variable domain is EPEVTQTPSHQVTQMGQEVILRCVPISNHLYFYWYRQILGQKVEFLVSFYNNEISEKSEIFDDQFSVERPDGSNFTLKIRSTKLEDSAMYFCASSFSAGELFFGEGSRLTVL.

V usage is TRBV10-1 and J usage is TRBJ2-5, with D unclear. CDR1 WNHNN and CDR2 SYGVQD come from the germline V gene (reference sequence). V lost 0 bases, J lost 7 bases, and 12 bases lay in between. This CDR3 has 14 residues. This CDR3 reads CASSESTEPGTQYF. In DNA, the CDR3 is TGCGCCAGCAGTGAGTCGACGGAGCCAGGGACCCAGTACTTC.

The CDR3 protein is CASTPGLAVSYEQYF. The CDR3 DNA reads TGTGCCAGCACCCCGGGACTAGCGGTCTCCTACGAGCAGTACTTC. V gene TRBV28 combines with J gene TRBJ2-7; 11 positions agree with TRBD2. Germline assignment: CDR1 MDHEN and CDR2 SYDVKM. The CDR3 totals 15 residues. Unmatched junction bases numbered 5, after V lost 7 bases and J lost 0 bases. The variable domain in full, completed from reference TRBV28 and TRBJ2-7, reads DVKVTQSSRYLVKRTGEKVFLECVQDMDHENMFWYRQDPGLGLRLIYFSYDVKMKEKGDIPEGYSVSREKKERFSLILESASTNQTSMYLCASTPGLAVSYEQYFGPGTRLTVT.

This clone came up once. The rearrangement joins TRBV19 to TRBJ2-1, with TRBD2 matching over 12 bases. The CDR3 extends over 16 amino acids. After removal of 3 bases from V and 5 bases from J, the junction contained 5 bases not matched to a gene. The germline V gene encodes CDR1 LNHDA and CDR2 SQIVND (reference sequence). This CDR3 reads CASSILAGGRDNEQFF. CDR3 nucleotides: TGTGCCAGTAGTATTCTAGCGGGGGGGCGGGACAATGAGCAGTTCTTC. The variable domain in full, completed from reference TRBV19 and TRBJ2-1, reads DGGITQSPKYLFRKEGQNVTLSCEQNLNHDAMYWYRQDPGQGLRLIYYSQIVNDFQKGDIAEGYSVSREKKESFPLTVTSAQKNPTAFYLCASSILAGGRDNEQFFGPGTRLTVL.

The V and J genes are TRBV7-3 and TRBJ2-1; a weak D match, TRBD2 (5 bases). The germline CDR1 and CDR2 sequences are SGHTA and FQGTGA. This CDR3 comprises 17 residues. The V end lost 1 base, the J end lost 3 bases, and 16 bases lay between the germline ends. This chain's CDR3 is CASSLRGLKRGYNEQFF. CDR3 bases: TGTGCCAGCAGCTTAAGAGGGCTTAAACGGGGCTACAATGAGCAGTTCTTC.

The V call is TRBV28, the J call TRBJ2-5, with TRBD2 matching over 7 bases. The germline V gene encodes CDR1 MDHEN and CDR2 SYDVKM. This CDR3 is built from 15 residues. Unmatched junction bases numbered 12, after V lost 5 bases and J lost 6 bases. The CDR3 DNA reads as TGTGCCAGCAGTGCCGCGTCTAGCGGCAAGAAGACCCAGTACTTC. It codes for CASSAASSGKKTQYF. The variable domain in full, completed from reference TRBV28 and TRBJ2-5, reads DVKVTQSSRYLVKRTGEKVFLECVQDMDHENMFWYRQDPGLGLRLIYFSYDVKMKEKGDIPEGYSVSREKKERFSLILESASTNQTSMYLCASSAASSGKKTQYFGPGTRLLVL.

Here the CDR3 DNA reads TGCAGTGCCACGGGGCGGCCCGAGCAGTACTTC. It yields the protein CSATGRPEQYF. The chain has TRBV20-1 and TRBJ2-7; either TRBD1 or TRBD2 may fit D (5 bases each). Trimming stripped 6 bases from V and 6 bases from J, with 12 bases between. This CDR3 is built from 11 residues. Germline-derived CDR1 and CDR2 are DFQATT and SNEGSKA (reference sequence).

The chain links TRBV2 to TRBJ2-1, with TRBD2 matching 14 bases. Looked up from germline, CDR1 is SNHLY and CDR2 is FYNNEI. Germline trimming cut 10 bases from V and 9 bases from J; bases unmatched to any gene: 8. The CDR3 sequence is 14 residues long. The CDR3 sequence is CATQTSGRAREQFF. The CDR3 bases are TGTGCCACCCAGACTAGCGGGAGGGCCCGTGAGCAGTTCTTC. Based on the CDR3 plus reference TRBV2 and TRBJ2-1, the full variable domain is EPEVTQTPSHQVTQMGQEVILRCVPISNHLYFYWYRQILGQKVEFLVSFYNNEISEKSEIFDDQFSVERPDGSNFTLKIRSTKLEDSAMYFCATQTSGRAREQFFGPGTRLTVL.

The V call is TRBV6-5, the J call TRBJ1-5; 8 nucleotides align to TRBD1. The CDR3 runs to 14 residues. Germline V CDR1 and CDR2: MNHEY, SVGAGI. After removal of 7 bases from V and 2 bases from J, the junction contained 4 bases not matched to a gene. The CDR3 DNA follows: TGTGCCAGCACCGAGGACAGGGGCAATCAGCCCCAGCATTTT. Residues: CASTEDRGNQPQHF.

V is TRBV28 and J is TRBJ1-3, with 7 nucleotides matching TRBD1. The germline CDR1 and CDR2 sequences are MDHEN and SYDVKM. Trimming at V came to 8 bases and at J to 4 bases, leaving 11 bases not matched to a gene. The length of the CDR3 is 15 residues. The CDR3, as DNA: TGTGCCAGCTGCAACCCACCGGGACAGGGAAACACCATATATTTT. This gives the protein CASCNPPGQGNTIYF.

The J gene is TRBJ2-1, the V gene TRBV12-3 or TRBV12-4, with D hard to call. The CDR3 length is 12 residues. Trimming shortened V by 4 bases and J by 6 bases, and 7 bases separated the two germline ends. The CDR3 spells CASSYDPNEQFF. CDR3 in DNA: TGTGCCAGCAGTTATGACCCCAATGAGCAGTTCTTC.

The genes are TRBV30 and TRBJ2-2, with 14 positions matching TRBD2. J lost 5 bases, V lost 2 bases, and 4 bases had no gene match. Germline CDR1 reads GTSNPN; CDR2 reads SVGIG (reference sequence). The CDR3 is made up of 16 amino acids. The CDR3 bases are TGTGCCTGGAGTTTCCGGACTAGCGGGGGGACCGGGGAGCTGTTTTTT. It codes for CAWSFRTSGGTGELFF.

The chain carries TRBV28 and TRBJ2-2; possible D gene TRBD2, 6 bases. With 3 bases removed from V and 3 bases from J, the gap between germline ends came to 17 bases. CDR1 and CDR2 from the germline V gene are MDHEN and SYDVKM. The length of the CDR3 is 17 residues. The CDR3 DNA follows: TGTGCCAGCAGTTTGGTGTCCGGGGGAGAGGACACCGGGGAGCTGTTTTTT. Residues: CASSLVSGGEDTGELFF.

The chain links TRBV12-3 or TRBV12-4 to TRBJ2-7, with D possibly TRBD2 on 5 matching bases. V shed 4 bases and J shed 2 bases, with 9 bases lying between them. The CDR3 runs to 13 residues. CDR3 loop: CASSSGLAYEQYF. CDR3 DNA sequence: TGTGCCAGCAGTTCCGGACTGGCCTACGAGCAGTACTTC.

The chain is built from TRBV3-1 (or the pseudogene TRBV3-2) and TRBJ1-2; D may be TRBD1 (5 bases). Looked up from germline, CDR1 is LGHDT and CDR2 is YNNKEL (reference sequence). The CDR3 is 16 amino acids. Between the trimmed V and J ends, which lost 2 bases and 2 bases, there was a span of 15 bases. The CDR3 DNA is TGTGCCAGCAGCCAATGGGACCTTCGCAGGAACTATGGCTACACCTTC. As protein: CASSQWDLRRNYGYTF.